The T cell receptor beta chain under discussion was sequenced for a study of T cell repertoires in cytomegalovirus infection. MiXCR, applied by TCRdb to the reads, yields one record per CDR3 protein. The sample comprises 200,000 to 300,000 distinct CDR3 sequences, 9.1% of which are singletons, and roughly 15% rests with the top ten. The ends lost 5 bases at V and 2 bases at J; junction bases unmatched: 11. From germline, CDR1 is SGHTA and CDR2 FQGNSA. CDR3 size: 18 residues. The sequence was collected from a human donor in good health (CMV status not recorded). Some clones in this sample may be carry-over from other donors' samples. The V gene is TRBV7-2, the J gene TRBJ2-3; 12 bases are shared with TRBD2. Sequenced material: PBMCs. The CDR3 loop reads CASSPTSGGSTTTDTQYF. DNA for the CDR3: TGTGCCAGCAGCCCTACTAGCGGGGGGTCCACTACCACAGATACGCAGTATTTT.